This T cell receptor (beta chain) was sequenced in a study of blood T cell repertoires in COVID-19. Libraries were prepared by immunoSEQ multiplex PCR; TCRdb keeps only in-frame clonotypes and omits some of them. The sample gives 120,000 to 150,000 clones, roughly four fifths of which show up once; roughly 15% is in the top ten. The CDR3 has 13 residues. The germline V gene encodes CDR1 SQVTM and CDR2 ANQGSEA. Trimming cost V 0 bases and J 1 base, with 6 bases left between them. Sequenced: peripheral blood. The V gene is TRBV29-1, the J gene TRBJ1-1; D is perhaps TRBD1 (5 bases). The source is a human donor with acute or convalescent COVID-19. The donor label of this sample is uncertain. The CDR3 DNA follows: TGCAGCGTTGAAGAGGGGCAGAACACTGAAGCTTTCTTT. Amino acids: CSVEEGQNTEAFF.